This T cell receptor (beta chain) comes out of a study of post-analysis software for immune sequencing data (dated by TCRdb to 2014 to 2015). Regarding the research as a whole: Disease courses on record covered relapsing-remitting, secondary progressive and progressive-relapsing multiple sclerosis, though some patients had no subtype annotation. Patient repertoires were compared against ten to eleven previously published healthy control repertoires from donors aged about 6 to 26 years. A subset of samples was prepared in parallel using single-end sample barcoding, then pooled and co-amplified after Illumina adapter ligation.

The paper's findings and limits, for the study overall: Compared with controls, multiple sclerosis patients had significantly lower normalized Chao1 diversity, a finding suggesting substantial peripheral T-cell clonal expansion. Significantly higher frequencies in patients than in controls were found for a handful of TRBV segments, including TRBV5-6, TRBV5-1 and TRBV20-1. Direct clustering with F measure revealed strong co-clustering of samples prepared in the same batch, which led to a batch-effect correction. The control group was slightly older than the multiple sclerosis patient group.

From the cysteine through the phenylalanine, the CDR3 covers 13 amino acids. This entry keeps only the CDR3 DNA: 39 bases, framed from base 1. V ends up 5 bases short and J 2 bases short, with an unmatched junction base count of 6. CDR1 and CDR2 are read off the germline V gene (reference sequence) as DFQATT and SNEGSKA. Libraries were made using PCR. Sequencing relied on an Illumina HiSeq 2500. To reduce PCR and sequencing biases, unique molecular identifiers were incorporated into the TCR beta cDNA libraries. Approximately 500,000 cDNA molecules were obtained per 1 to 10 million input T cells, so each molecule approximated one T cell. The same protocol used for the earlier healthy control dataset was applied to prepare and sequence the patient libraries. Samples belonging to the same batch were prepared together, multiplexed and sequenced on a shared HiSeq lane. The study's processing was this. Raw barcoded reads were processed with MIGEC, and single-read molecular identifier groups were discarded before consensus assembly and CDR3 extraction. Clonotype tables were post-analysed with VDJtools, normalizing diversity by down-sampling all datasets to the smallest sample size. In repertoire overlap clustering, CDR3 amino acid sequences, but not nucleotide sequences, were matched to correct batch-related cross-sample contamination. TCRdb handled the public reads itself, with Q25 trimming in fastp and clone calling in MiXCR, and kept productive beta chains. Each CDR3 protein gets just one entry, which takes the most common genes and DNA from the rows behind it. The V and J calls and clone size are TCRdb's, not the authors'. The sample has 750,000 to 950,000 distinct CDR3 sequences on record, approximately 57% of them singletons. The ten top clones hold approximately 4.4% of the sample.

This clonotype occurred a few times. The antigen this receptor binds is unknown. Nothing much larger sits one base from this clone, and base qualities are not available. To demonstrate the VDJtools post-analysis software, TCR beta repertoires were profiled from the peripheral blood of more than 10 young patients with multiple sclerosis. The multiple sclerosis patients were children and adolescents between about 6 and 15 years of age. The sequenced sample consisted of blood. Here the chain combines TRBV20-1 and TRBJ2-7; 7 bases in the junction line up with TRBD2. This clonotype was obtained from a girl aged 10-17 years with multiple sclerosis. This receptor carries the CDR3 CSAPGLLAYEQYF. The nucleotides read TGCAGTGCTCCGGGACTACTGGCCTACGAGCAGTACTTC.